This TCR beta chain was retrieved from a study of CD8 T cells in ankylosing spondylitis. TCRdb itself ran the 5' RACE reads through MiXCR, one entry per CDR3 protein. Of tens of thousands of distinct CDR3 sequences listed, more than 25% are singletons. This clonotype was counted only a few times. Its antigen remains unknown. The CDR3 length is 14 residues. Germline V gene lookup returns CDR1 SGHKS and CDR2 YYEKEE (reference sequence). Trimming took off 2 bases at V and 2 bases at J, with 10 bases between the two ends. General study results and limits: Reactive arthritis synovial fluid and blood were previously reported to contain some motif variants. Disease-linked clones bore a CD8+ phenotype and were relatively rare in peripheral blood.

Sequenced input: blood, either unsorted or a sorted T cell fraction (not recorded which). The TCR originated in a male donor with ankylosing spondylitis or in good health (not recorded which). The rearrangement links TRBV5-5 to TRBJ2-5; tentative D call: TRBD2 (5 bases). CDR3 in amino acids: CASSLRTQQETQYF. For the CDR3, the DNA is TGTGCCAGCAGCTTAAGGACTCAACAAGAGACCCAGTACTTC.